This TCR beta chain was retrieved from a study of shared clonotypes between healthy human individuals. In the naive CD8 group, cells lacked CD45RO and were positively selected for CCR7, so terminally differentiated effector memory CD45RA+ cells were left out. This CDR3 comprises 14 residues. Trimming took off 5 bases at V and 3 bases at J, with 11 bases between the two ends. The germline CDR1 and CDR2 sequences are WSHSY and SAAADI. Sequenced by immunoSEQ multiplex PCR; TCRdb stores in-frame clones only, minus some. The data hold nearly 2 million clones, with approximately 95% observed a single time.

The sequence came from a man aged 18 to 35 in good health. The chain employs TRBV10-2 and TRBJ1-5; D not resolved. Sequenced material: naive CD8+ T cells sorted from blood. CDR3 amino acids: CASSTLGLNQPQHF. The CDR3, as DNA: TGCGCCAGCAGTACTCTGGGCCTCAATCAGCCCCAGCATTTT.